This T cell receptor beta chain was profiled in a study of blood T cell repertoires in COVID-19. V lost 6 bases and J lost 2, with 8 bases in between. This CDR3 is built from 13 residues. Data came from immunoSEQ multiplex PCR; TCRdb stores just in-frame clones and leaves some out. The profile shows some 190,000 clones, more than 70% of them singletons. This clone was observed once. Sequenced material: peripheral blood. The TCR was taken from a woman in her sixties or seventies with acute or convalescent COVID-19. This chain links TRBV12-3 or TRBV12-4 with TRBJ1-5; no definite D call. CDR3 residues: CASRVGGNQPQHF. The CDR3 coding sequence is TGTGCCAGCAGAGTCGGGGGCAATCAGCCCCAGCATTTT.